These 31 T cell receptor beta chains came from one sample sequenced in a study of blood T cell repertoires in COVID-19. Sequencing was performed with immunoSEQ multiplex PCR; in TCRdb, only in-frame clones are kept and a portion is missing. The sample yields a few hundred thousand clones, roughly 82% seen once. Sequenced input: peripheral blood. The receptors stem from a man at least 80 years old with acute or convalescent COVID-19.

The chain is built from TRBV10-3 and TRBJ2-3; a weak D match, TRBD2 (6 bases). V was shortened by 2 bases and J by 5 bases, with 14 bases between the two germline ends. The CDR3 sequence is 15 residues long. CDR1 ENHRY and CDR2 SYGVKD come from the germline V gene. This CDR3 is CAISEGTGEIDTQYF. DNA of the CDR3: TGTGCCATCAGTGAGGGCACGGGAGAAATAGATACGCAGTATTTT.

The chain carries TRBV6-6 and TRBJ2-7; D may be TRBD2 (5 bases). Germline V gene lookup returns CDR1 MNHNY and CDR2 SVGAGI (reference sequence). V gave up 0 bases and J gave up 2 bases, with 8 bases separating them. The CDR3 length is 14 residues. CDR3 loop: CASSYSEVTYEQYF. In nucleotides, the CDR3 is TGTGCCAGCAGTTACTCGGAGGTCACCTACGAGCAGTACTTC.

This chain links TRBV5-5 with TRBJ1-2, with 7 positions matching TRBD1. V was clipped by 6 bases and J by 2 bases; unmatched bases: 16. Germline CDR1 reads SGHKS; CDR2 reads YYEKEE (reference sequence). The CDR3 is 17 residues long. The CDR3 loop is CASTPLGTVGRNYGYTF. The CDR3 region has the DNA TGTGCCAGCACCCCACTAGGGACAGTCGGAAGAAACTATGGCTACACCTTC.

V and J are TRBV4-2 and TRBJ1-5; 7 nucleotides align to TRBD1. The V gene end was trimmed by 1 base and the J gene end by 7 bases; junction bases not matched to a gene: 4. Per the germline V gene, CDR1 is LGHNA and CDR2 is YNFKEQ. The CDR3 runs to 14 residues. The CDR3 loop is CASSQGGGRQPQHF. The CDR3 DNA reads as TGTGCCAGCAGCCAAGGAGGGGGCAGGCAGCCCCAGCATTTT.

This chain uses TRBV2 with TRBJ2-7; 8 bases map to TRBD2. This CDR3 is 14 amino acids long. J gave up 4 bases and V 4 bases, and 6 bases lay outside the gene matches. Germline V gene lookup returns CDR1 SNHLY and CDR2 FYNNEI. The CDR3 nucleotides read TGTGCCAGCAGTGGTTTGACTAGCGCTTACGAGCAGTACTTC. Residues: CASSGLTSAYEQYF.

This chain links TRBV5-1 with TRBJ1-1; D not resolved. The ends were cut back, 4 bases at V and 0 bases at J, with 10 bases in the middle. Germline values: CDR1 SGHRS, CDR2 YFSETQ. This CDR3 has 14 residues. The CDR3 DNA reads as TGCGCCAGCAGCCGGAACGGGGTGAACACTGAAGCTTTCTTT. Its protein is CASSRNGVNTEAFF.

This clone came up once. The gene calls are TRBV19 and TRBJ1-1; D not resolved. Germline values: CDR1 LNHDA, CDR2 SQIVND (reference sequence). This CDR3 region has 13 residues. Trimming took off 6 bases at V and 4 bases at J, with 12 bases between the two ends. CDR3 sequence reads: CASSVTRSTEAFF. The CDR3 region has the DNA TGTGCCAGTAGCGTTACCCGGAGCACTGAAGCTTTCTTT.

The chain combines TRBV6-6 with TRBJ2-2, with 8 bases fitting TRBD2. Germline V gene data show CDR1 as MNHNY and CDR2 as SVGAGI (reference sequence). The CDR3 length is 13 residues. The trim removed 11 bases at V and 5 bases at J, leaving 7 bases unmatched. The CDR3 is CASGGAETGELFF. The CDR3 nucleotides are TGTGCCTCGGGGGGGGCCGAAACCGGGGAGCTGTTTTTT.

The genes are TRBV7-3 and TRBJ2-3; TRBD2 matches 7 bases. Looked up from germline, CDR1 is SGHTA and CDR2 is FQGTGA. V lost 5 bases to trimming and J lost 7 bases; unmatched junction nucleotides: 9. There are 14 residues in the CDR3. In DNA, the CDR3 is TGTGCCAGCAGCCAAGCAGAACTAGCGAATACGCAGTATTTT. This encodes CASSQAELANTQYF. The variable domain in full, completed from reference TRBV7-3 and TRBJ2-3, reads GAGVSQTPSNKVTEKGKYVELRCDPISGHTALYWYRQSLGQGPEFLIYFQGTGAADDSGLPNDRFFAVRPEGSVSTLKIQRTERGDSAVYLCASSQAELANTQYFGPGTRLTVL.

This rearrangement joins TRBV5-1 to TRBJ2-1, with TRBD2 identical over 7 bases. CDR1 and CDR2 (germline): SGHRS, YFSETQ. CDR3 size: 16 residues. V gave up 0 bases and J gave up 2 bases; unmatched junction bases: 5. In DNA, the CDR3 is TGCGCCAGCAGCTTGGGTCTAGCGGACCCCTACAATGAGCAGTTCTTC. Translating gives CASSLGLADPYNEQFF.

The genes are TRBV5-6 and TRBJ1-5; TRBD1 is a possible D gene (5 bases). There are 15 residues in the CDR3. The germline CDR1 and CDR2 sequences are SGHDT and YYEEEE. Trimming left V 0 bases short and J 6 bases short, with 13 bases between. The CDR3 DNA is TGTGCCAGCAGCTTGGGGCCGGGGGAGGTTCAGCCCCAGCATTTT. It specifies CASSLGPGEVQPQHF.

The genes are TRBV29-1 and TRBJ1-2; D is unresolved. The V end lost 4 bases, the J end lost 9 bases, and 21 bases lay between the germline ends. From germline, CDR1 is SQVTM and CDR2 ANQGSEA. This CDR3 is built from 14 residues. The CDR3 reads CSVGPYGEQRSYTF. In DNA form, the CDR3 reads TGCAGCGTTGGCCCCTACGGTGAACAGCGGAGCTACACCTTC.

The V gene is TRBV5-1, the J gene TRBJ2-2; D is possibly TRBD1 (5 bases). Trimming stripped 2 bases from V and 1 base from J, with 9 bases between. The CDR3 runs to 15 residues. Germline V gives CDR1 SGHRS, CDR2 YFSETQ. CDR3: CASSFQGLNTGELFF. CDR3 coding DNA: TGCGCCAGCAGCTTTCAGGGATTGAACACCGGGGAGCTGTTTTTT.

This clone was recorded once. The gene calls are TRBV6-6 and TRBJ1-5; unclear D gene. CDR3 size: 15 residues. Trimming left V 2 bases short and J 0 bases short, with 8 bases between. The germline V gene has CDR1 MNHNY and CDR2 SVGAGI (reference sequence). The CDR3, as DNA: TGTGCCAGCAGTTACACGGAGGGTAGCAATCAGCCCCAGCATTTT. Encoded protein: CASSYTEGSNQPQHF.

The chain is built from TRBV10-3 and TRBJ1-2, with D possibly being TRBD1 (6 bases). The CDR3 length is 14 residues. V was shortened by 2 bases and J by 6 bases, with 13 bases between the two germline ends. CDR1 and CDR2 (germline): ENHRY, SYGVKD. The CDR3 nucleotides are TGTGCCATCAGTGAGGCTCAGGGGAGTAATGGCTACACCTTC. Amino acid sequence: CAISEAQGSNGYTF.

The chain uses TRBV20-1 and TRBJ1-1; 7 bases match TRBD1. The germline V gene encodes CDR1 DFQATT and CDR2 SNEGSKA (reference sequence). This CDR3 has 11 amino acids. The trim removed 7 bases at V and 1 base at J, leaving 0 bases unmatched. This CDR3 reads CSGTGNTEAFF. DNA for the CDR3: TGCAGTGGGACAGGGAACACTGAAGCTTTCTTT.

This chain uses TRBV5-1 with TRBJ2-2; possible D gene TRBD2, 5 bases. The V and J ends lost 4 bases and 0 bases respectively, with 13 bases between them. Germline-derived CDR1 and CDR2 are SGHRS and YFSETQ. The CDR3 consists of 16 residues. DNA of the CDR3: TGCGCCAGCAGCCGCTTGTTGGGAGCGAACACCGGGGAGCTGTTTTTT. Translated, it gives CASSRLLGANTGELFF.

The chain uses TRBV27 and TRBJ1-5; possibly TRBD1 for D (6 bases). This CDR3 region has 14 residues. Germline V gene sequence: CDR1 MNHEY, CDR2 SMNVEV (reference sequence). The ends were cut back, 5 bases at V and 4 bases at J, with 12 bases in the middle. The CDR3: CASSLTGTNQPQHF. The CDR3 DNA reads as TGTGCCAGCAGTCTCACAGGGACAAATCAGCCCCAGCATTTT.

V and J are TRBV7-9 and TRBJ2-7; TRBD2 is a possible D gene (6 bases). CDR1 SEHNR and CDR2 FQNEAQ come from the germline V gene (reference sequence). V gave up 3 bases and J gave up 4 bases, with 10 bases separating them. The CDR3 is made up of 13 amino acids. DNA of the CDR3: TGTGCCAGCAGCTTCGGGAGTAAGTACGAGCAGTACTTC. Amino acids: CASSFGSKYEQYF.

This clone was detected a few times. Distinct nucleotide sequences in the sample also encode this CDR3. This sequence joins TRBV28 and TRBJ2-5; D call uncertain. Germline V CDR1 and CDR2: MDHEN, SYDVKM. The CDR3 extends over 13 amino acids. With 6 bases removed from V and 1 base from J, the gap between germline ends came to 9 bases. The CDR3 spells CASSSGLQETQYF. The CDR3 DNA is TGTGCCAGCAGCTCGGGTCTCCAAGAGACCCAGTACTTC. Complete variable domain (other parts from reference TRBV28 and TRBJ2-5): DVKVTQSSRYLVKRTGEKVFLECVQDMDHENMFWYRQDPGLGLRLIYFSYDVKMKEKGDIPEGYSVSREKKERFSLILESASTNQTSMYLCASSSGLQETQYFGPGTRLLVL.

The rearrangement uses TRBV28 and TRBJ1-1, with TRBD1 identical over 7 bases. The CDR3 covers 13 residues. J was trimmed by 4 bases and V by 5 bases; bases with no gene match: 4. From germline, CDR1 is MDHEN and CDR2 SYDVKM. CDR3 bases: TGTGCCAGCAGTACAGGGACAGCCACTGAAGCTTTCTTT. Translating it yields CASSTGTATEAFF.

This chain joins TRBV6-5 and TRBJ1-5; D call uncertain. The CDR3 length is 14 residues. The V and J ends lost 2 bases and 4 bases respectively, with 9 bases between them. CDR1 is MNHEY and CDR2 is SVGAGI in the germline V gene. The CDR3 coding sequence is TGTGCCAGCAGTTACGTGCAGATGAATCAGCCCCAGCATTTT. It encodes CASSYVQMNQPQHF.

The J gene is TRBJ1-2, the V gene TRBV29-1; TRBD1 matches 7 bases. CDR3 length: 13 amino acids. Germline CDR1 SQVTM, CDR2 ANQGSEA. The J segment lost 3 bases and the V segment lost 3 bases, leaving 4 bases of the junction unmatched. This CDR3 is CSVDTTGDYGYTF. CDR3 in DNA: TGCAGCGTTGATACAACAGGGGACTATGGCTACACCTTC. Variable domain in full (rest from reference TRBV29-1 and TRBJ1-2): SAVISQKPSRDICQRGTSLTIQCQVDSQVTMMFWYRQQPGQSLTLIATANQGSEATYESGFVIDKFPISRPNLTFSTLTVSNMSPEDSSIYLCSVDTTGDYGYTFGSGTRLTVV.

This chain joins TRBV15 and TRBJ2-5, with D perhaps matching TRBD2 (6 bases). The CDR3 has 15 amino acids. V gave up 2 bases and J gave up 5 bases, with 15 bases separating them. Germline lookup yields CDR1 LNHNV and CDR2 YYDKDF (reference sequence). CDR3 amino acids: CATSRTGTPRETQYF. The CDR3 DNA sequence: TGTGCCACCAGCAGAACCGGGACTCCCCGGGAGACCCAGTACTTC.

This clone was seen a single time. The rearrangement joins TRBV6-2 or TRBV6-3 to TRBJ1-4; D is possibly TRBD1 (5 bases). Germline V gene sequence: CDR1 MNHEY, CDR2 SVGEGT. The CDR3 is 13 residues long. V lost 4 bases and J 11 bases, leaving 14 bases between the germline ends. This CDR3 is CASSSTPTEKLFF. The DNA of the CDR3 is TGTGCCAGCAGTTCCACCCCGACAGAGAAACTGTTTTTT.

The V call is TRBV28, the J call TRBJ1-2; 12 bases agree with TRBD1. The CDR3 is 15 residues long. Germline lookup yields CDR1 MDHEN and CDR2 SYDVKM. V dropped 2 bases and J dropped 7; count of bases not matched to a gene: 5. CDR3 loop: CASSLAGTGGAGYTF. As DNA, the CDR3 is TGTGCCAGCAGTTTAGCCGGGACAGGGGGCGCTGGCTACACCTTC.

This clone was counted only a few times. The rearrangement joins TRBV5-1 to TRBJ1-2, with D tentatively TRBD1 (6 bases). The CDR3 is made up of 14 amino acids. Germline-derived CDR1 and CDR2 are SGHRS and YFSETQ. The ends were cut back, 4 bases at V and 3 bases at J, with 13 bases in the middle. CDR3 sequence reads: CASSRAGGDYGYTF. The CDR3 region has the DNA TGCGCCAGCAGCCGGGCGGGGGGCGACTATGGCTACACCTTC.

The CDR3 region is CASRSFSGSPEEQFF. The CDR3, as DNA: TGTGCCAGTAGGTCCTTTAGCGGGAGTCCCGAAGAGCAGTTCTTC. The rearrangement uses TRBV19 and TRBJ2-1; 9 bases are shared with TRBD2. V lost 6 bases to trimming and J lost 10 bases; unmatched junction nucleotides: 13. Germline V gives CDR1 LNHDA, CDR2 SQIVND (reference sequence). This CDR3 has 15 amino acids.

Comment on this clone: Different DNA sequences within this sample yield the same CDR3. The chain combines TRBV3-1 (or the pseudogene TRBV3-2) with TRBJ2-2; D uncertain. The V end lost 1 base, the J end lost 4 bases, and 4 bases lay between the germline ends. The CDR3 consists of 13 residues. The germline CDR1 and CDR2 sequences are LGHDT and YNNKEL (reference sequence). The CDR3 here is CASSQVSTGELFF. CDR3 DNA sequence: TGTGCCAGCAGCCAAGTGAGCACCGGGGAGCTGTTTTTT.

The chain joins TRBV12-3 or TRBV12-4 to TRBJ2-1; D may be TRBD2 (5 bases). The CDR3 has 13 residues. V shed 6 bases and J shed 10 bases, with 16 bases lying between them. CDR3 nucleotides: TGTGCCAGCAGGAGCCGGCCCAGAGGGGAGCAGTTCTTC. Its translation is CASRSRPRGEQFF.

The V gene is TRBV3-1 (or the pseudogene TRBV3-2), the J gene TRBJ1-4; tentatively, D is TRBD1 (6 bases). The length of the CDR3 is 18 residues. With 0 bases removed from V and 1 base from J, the gap between germline ends came to 15 bases. The V gene's germline CDR1 is LGHDT and CDR2 YNNKEL (reference sequence). The CDR3 sequence is CASSQDRGGAVTNEKLFF. In nucleotides, the CDR3 is TGTGCCAGCAGCCAAGATCGGGGGGGGGCCGTAACTAATGAAAAACTGTTTTTT.